The source of this TCR beta chain is a study of regulatory T cells in long-lasting Graves disease. Library construction for TCR beta used iRepertoire HTBI primers and Arm-PCR of CDR3 regions. From the multiplex PCR reads, TCRdb called clonotypes with MiXCR, one entry per CDR3 protein. The repertoire consists of over 350,000 distinct CDR3 sequences, with 20% to 25% occurring once and the leading ten covering about a fifth. This clonotype was picked up many times. The CDR3 extends over 14 amino acids. Unmatched junction bases numbered 6, after V lost 5 bases and J lost 3 bases. The germline CDR1 and CDR2 sequences are MDHEN and SYDVKM. The sample's time point: persistent/refractory GD, antithyroid drugs over 5 years with positive TRAb. TCR sequences were obtained from RNA taken from PBMCs.

This receptor was obtained from a female donor with Graves disease. The sample in question was peripheral blood mononuclear cells (PBMCs), obtained when the disease was refractory, from a patient treated with antithyroid drugs. The chain recombines TRBV28 with TRBJ2-7, with TRBD2 matching 8 bases. The CDR3 nucleotides read TGTGCCAGCAGTCTTCTAGCGGGTATCTACGAGCAGTACTTC. This encodes CASSLLAGIYEQYF. Combining the CDR3 with reference TRBV28 and TRBJ2-7 gives the whole variable domain DVKVTQSSRYLVKRTGEKVFLECVQDMDHENMFWYRQDPGLGLRLIYFSYDVKMKEKGDIPEGYSVSREKKERFSLILESASTNQTSMYLCASSLLAGIYEQYFGPGTRLTVT.